What follows describes a single T cell receptor beta chain. This sample stems from a study of T-cell reconstitution after alpha-beta-depleted transplantation in children. Molecular barcoding with unique molecular identifiers was used for the TCRbeta library. TCRdb recomputed calls from the PCR reads with MiXCR, one row per CDR3 protein. This table holds over 70,000 distinct CDR3 sequences, 7.5% to 9.5% found once. Germline V gene lookup returns CDR1 MNHNY and CDR2 SVGAGI (reference sequence). CDR3 length: 13 amino acids. Trimming cost V 4 bases and J 3 bases, with 10 bases left between them. The material was PBMCs from the stem cell graft donor, obtained from the stem cell graft. The receptor's source is a human donor who donated a stem cell graft to a child with congenital amegakaryocytic thrombocytopenia. The rearrangement links TRBV6-6 to TRBJ2-7; unclear D gene. The CDR3 reads CASSFRPRYEQYF. For the CDR3, the DNA is TGTGCCAGCAGTTTCCGGCCCCGCTACGAGCAGTACTTC.